The rows below give T cell receptor beta chains drawn from one sample of a study of blood T cell repertoires in COVID-19. Measured with immunoSEQ multiplex PCR; TCRdb has only the in-frame clones, and not every one. The sample holds 450,000 or so clones, 89% seen once. Sequenced: peripheral blood. These receptor sequences come from a man between 18 and 29 years old with COVID-19, enrolled during active disease. CDR3s leave out the opening cysteine and the closing phenylalanine or tryptophan.

CDR3aa: ATSDGRNQPQH
v_gene: TRBV24-1
j_gene: TRBJ1-5

CDR3aa: ASSGGTVSSTDTQY
v_gene: TRBV2
j_gene: TRBJ2-3

CDR3aa: AISPAGVKETQY
v_gene: TRBV10-3
j_gene: TRBJ2-5

CDR3aa: ASSWAENYEQY
v_gene: TRBV12-3/TRBV12-4
j_gene: TRBJ2-7

CDR3aa: SVRSVNGYT
v_gene: TRBV20-1
j_gene: TRBJ1-2

CDR3aa: ASSLRQTVEAF
v_gene: TRBV28
j_gene: TRBJ1-1

CDR3aa: ASSQYRGIDSPLH
v_gene: TRBV14
j_gene: TRBJ1-6

CDR3aa: ATSRDTSGSPLH
v_gene: TRBV15
j_gene: TRBJ1-6

CDR3aa: ASRPLTGDGQPQH
v_gene: TRBV6-5
j_gene: TRBJ1-5

CDR3aa: ASSAEDNQPQH
v_gene: TRBV7-2
j_gene: TRBJ1-5

CDR3aa: ASSLARVGEQF
v_gene: TRBV11-3
j_gene: TRBJ2-1

CDR3aa: ASSDDRGDEQF
v_gene: TRBV18
j_gene: TRBJ2-1

CDR3aa: SVTSGRDEQY
v_gene: TRBV29-1
j_gene: TRBJ2-7

CDR3aa: ASSQSLRQGYGYT
v_gene: TRBV23-1
j_gene: TRBJ1-2

CDR3aa: ASMGRNLGNTIY
v_gene: TRBV3-1/TRBV3-2
j_gene: TRBJ1-3

CDR3aa: ASSLSEQPQH
v_gene: TRBV7-9
j_gene: TRBJ1-5

CDR3aa: ASSPLPSGGAKDNEQF
v_gene: TRBV7-2
j_gene: TRBJ2-1

CDR3aa: AIRSTSASYNEQF
v_gene: TRBV10-3
j_gene: TRBJ2-1

CDR3aa: ASSEQQGARAEAF
v_gene: TRBV5-1
j_gene: TRBJ1-1

CDR3aa: ASSAGGHYGYT
v_gene: TRBV9
j_gene: TRBJ1-2

CDR3aa: ASSLYSGTAYGYT
v_gene: TRBV7-9
j_gene: TRBJ1-2

CDR3aa: ASRAGTDTDTQY
v_gene: TRBV2
j_gene: TRBJ2-3

CDR3aa: ASSEKGQDLTDTQY
v_gene: TRBV10-2
j_gene: TRBJ2-3

CDR3aa: ASSYYAVSTDTQY
v_gene: TRBV6-2/TRBV6-3
j_gene: TRBJ2-3

CDR3aa: ASSELPTGAYEQY
v_gene: TRBV10-1
j_gene: TRBJ2-7

CDR3aa: ASSQAVRNEQF
v_gene: TRBV3-1/TRBV3-2
j_gene: TRBJ2-1